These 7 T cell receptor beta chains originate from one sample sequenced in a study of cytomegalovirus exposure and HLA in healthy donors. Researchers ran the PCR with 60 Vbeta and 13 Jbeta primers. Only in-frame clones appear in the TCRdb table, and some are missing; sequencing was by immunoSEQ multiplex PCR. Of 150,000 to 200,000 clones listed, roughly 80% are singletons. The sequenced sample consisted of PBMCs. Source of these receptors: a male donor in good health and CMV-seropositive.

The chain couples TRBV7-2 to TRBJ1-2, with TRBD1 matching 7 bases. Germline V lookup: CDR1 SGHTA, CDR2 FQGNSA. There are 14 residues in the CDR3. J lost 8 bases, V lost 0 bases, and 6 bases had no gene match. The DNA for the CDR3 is TGTGCCAGCAGCTTAGCCGTCGACAGGGTCGGCTACACCTTC. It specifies CASSLAVDRVGYTF. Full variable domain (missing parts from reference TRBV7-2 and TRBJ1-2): GAGVSQSPSNKVTEKGKDVELRCDPISGHTALYWYRQSLGQGLEFLIYFQGNSAPDKSGLPSDRFSAERTGGSVSTLTIQRTQQEDSAVYLCASSLAVDRVGYTFGSGTRLTVV.

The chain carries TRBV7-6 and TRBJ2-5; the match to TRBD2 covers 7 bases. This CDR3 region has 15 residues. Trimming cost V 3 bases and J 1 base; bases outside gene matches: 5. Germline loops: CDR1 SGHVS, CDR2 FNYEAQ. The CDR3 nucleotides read TGTGCCAGCAGCTTCGGGCTAGCGGTCCAAGAGACCCAGTACTTC. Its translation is CASSFGLAVQETQYF.

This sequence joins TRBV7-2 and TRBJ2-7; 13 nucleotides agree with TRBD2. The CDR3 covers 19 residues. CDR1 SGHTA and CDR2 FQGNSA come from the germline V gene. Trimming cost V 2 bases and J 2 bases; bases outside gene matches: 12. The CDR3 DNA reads TGTGCCAGCAGCTTAACTAGCGGGAGGGCCCGACGGTATGCCTACGAGCAGTACTTC. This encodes CASSLTSGRARRYAYEQYF. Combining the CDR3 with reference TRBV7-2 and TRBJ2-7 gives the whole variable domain GAGVSQSPSNKVTEKGKDVELRCDPISGHTALYWYRQSLGQGLEFLIYFQGNSAPDKSGLPSDRFSAERTGGSVSTLTIQRTQQEDSAVYLCASSLTSGRARRYAYEQYFGPGTRLTVT.

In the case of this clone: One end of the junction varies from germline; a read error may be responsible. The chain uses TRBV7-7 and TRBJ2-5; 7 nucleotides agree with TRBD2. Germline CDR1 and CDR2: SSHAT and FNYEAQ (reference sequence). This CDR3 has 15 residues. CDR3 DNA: TGTGCTAGCAGCACCGGACTAGGGGTACCAGAGACCCAGTACTTC. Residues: CASSTGLGVPETQYF. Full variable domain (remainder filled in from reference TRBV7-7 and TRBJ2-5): GAGVSQSPRYKVTKRGQDVTLRCDPISSHATLYWYQQALGQGPEFLTYFNYEAQPDKSGLPSDRFSAERPEGSISTLTIQRTEQRDSAMYRCASSTGLGVPETQYFGPGTRLLVL.

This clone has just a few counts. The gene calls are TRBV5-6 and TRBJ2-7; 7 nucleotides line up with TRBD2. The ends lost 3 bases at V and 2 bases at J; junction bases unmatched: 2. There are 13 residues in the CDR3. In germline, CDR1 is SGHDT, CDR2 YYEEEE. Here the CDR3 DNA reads TGTGCCAGCAGCTCGGGGAGGGCCTACGAGCAGTACTTC. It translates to CASSSGRAYEQYF. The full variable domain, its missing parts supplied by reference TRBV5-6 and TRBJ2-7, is DAGVTQSPTHLIKTRGQQVTLRCSPKSGHDTVSWYQQALGQGPQFIFQYYEEEERQRGNFPDRFSGHQFPNYSSELNVNALLLGDSALYLCASSSGRAYEQYFGPGTRLTVT.

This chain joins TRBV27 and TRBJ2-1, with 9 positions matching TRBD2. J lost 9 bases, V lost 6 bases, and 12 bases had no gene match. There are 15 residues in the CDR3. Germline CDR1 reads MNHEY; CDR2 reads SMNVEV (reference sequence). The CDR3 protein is CASRPLAGALSEQFF. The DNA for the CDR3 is TGTGCCAGCAGGCCTTTAGCGGGAGCCCTCTCTGAGCAGTTCTTC.

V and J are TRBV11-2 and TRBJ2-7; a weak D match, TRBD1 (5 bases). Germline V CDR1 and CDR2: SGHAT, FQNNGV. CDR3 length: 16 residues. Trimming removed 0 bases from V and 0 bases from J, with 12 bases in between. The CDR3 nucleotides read TGTGCCAGCAGCTTAGATCGAGGCAGGGCCTCCTACGAGCAGTACTTC. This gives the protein CASSLDRGRASYEQYF.